The 4 T cell receptor beta chains given below trace back to one sample, sequenced in a study of T-cell reconstitution after alpha-beta-depleted transplantation in children. Unique molecular identifiers were incorporated when the TCRbeta library was constructed. One entry per CDR3 protein results from TCRdb running MiXCR on the PCR reads. This table has over 400,000 distinct CDR3 sequences, approximately 12% appearing once. The sample was PBMCs from the stem cell graft donor, taken from the stem cell graft. All receptors come from a human donor who donated a stem cell graft to a child with combined immunodeficiency.

A few counts support this clonotype. The J gene is TRBJ2-1, the V gene TRBV11-3; 10 bases fit TRBD1. Looked up from germline, CDR1 is SGHNT and CDR2 is YENEEA. V lost 1 base and J lost 16; bases outside the gene matches: 7. The CDR3 sequence is 13 residues long. CDR3: CASSLGDQTGGFF. The CDR3 coding sequence is TGTGCCAGCAGCTTAGGGGACCAGACAGGGGGCTTCTTC.

This clonotype has ten or more counts. This rearrangement joins TRBV7-2 to TRBJ2-5; either TRBD1 or TRBD2 may supply D (5 bases each). The CDR3 runs to 14 residues. The V gene's germline CDR1 is SGHTA and CDR2 FQGNSA. Trimming took 5 bases from V and 0 from J, leaving 10 bases between them. The DNA for the CDR3 is TGTGCCAGCAGCCGGGACGCCAACCAAGAGACCCAGTACTTC. This gives the protein CASSRDANQETQYF.

This clonotype was observed many times. The chain employs TRBV24-1 and TRBJ1-1, with 9 nucleotides matching TRBD1. CDR1 is KGHDR, CDR2 SFDVKD, per germline. The junction had 2 bases not matched to a gene; V was cut back by 4 bases and J by 6 bases. The CDR3 has 13 amino acids. CDR3 coding DNA: TGTGCCACCAGTGACAGACAGGGGGCTGAAGCTTTCTTT. It translates to CATSDRQGAEAFF.

This clonotype was found a few times. The chain is built from TRBV12-3 or TRBV12-4 and TRBJ1-3; TRBD1 is a possible D gene (5 bases). This CDR3 spans 16 amino acids. Deletions cut 8 bases from V and 3 bases from J, with 20 bases between. Here the CDR3 reads CASGSRRGDHGNTIYF. CDR3 nucleotides: TGTGCCAGCGGATCCCGGAGAGGGGATCATGGAAACACCATATATTTT.